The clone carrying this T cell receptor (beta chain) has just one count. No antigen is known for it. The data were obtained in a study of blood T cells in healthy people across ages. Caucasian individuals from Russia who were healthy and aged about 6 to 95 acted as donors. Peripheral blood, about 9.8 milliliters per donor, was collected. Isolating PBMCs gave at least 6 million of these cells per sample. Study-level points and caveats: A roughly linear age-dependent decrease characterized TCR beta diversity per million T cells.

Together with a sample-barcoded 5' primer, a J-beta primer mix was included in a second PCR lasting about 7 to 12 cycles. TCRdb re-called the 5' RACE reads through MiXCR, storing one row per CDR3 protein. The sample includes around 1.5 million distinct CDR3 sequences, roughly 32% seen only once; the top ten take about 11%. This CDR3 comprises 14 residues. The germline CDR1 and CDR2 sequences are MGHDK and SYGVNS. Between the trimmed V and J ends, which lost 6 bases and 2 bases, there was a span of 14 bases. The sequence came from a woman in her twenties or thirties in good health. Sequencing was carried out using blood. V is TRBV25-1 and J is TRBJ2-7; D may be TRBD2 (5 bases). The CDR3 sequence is CASSAPGRAYEQYF. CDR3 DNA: TGTGCCAGCAGCGCCCCGGGAAGGGCCTACGAGCAGTACTTC.